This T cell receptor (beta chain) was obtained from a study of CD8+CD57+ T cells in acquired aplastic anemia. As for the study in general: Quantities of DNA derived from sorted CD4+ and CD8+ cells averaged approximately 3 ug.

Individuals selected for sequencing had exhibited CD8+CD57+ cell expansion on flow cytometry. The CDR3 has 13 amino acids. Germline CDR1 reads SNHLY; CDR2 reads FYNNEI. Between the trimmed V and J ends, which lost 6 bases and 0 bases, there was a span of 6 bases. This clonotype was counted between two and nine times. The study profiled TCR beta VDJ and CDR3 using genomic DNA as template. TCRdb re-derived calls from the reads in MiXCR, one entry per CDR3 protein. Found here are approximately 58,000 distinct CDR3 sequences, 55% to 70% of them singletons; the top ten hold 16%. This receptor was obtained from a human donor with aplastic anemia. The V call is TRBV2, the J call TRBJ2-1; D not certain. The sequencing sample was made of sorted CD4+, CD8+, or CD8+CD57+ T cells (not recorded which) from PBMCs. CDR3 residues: CASSSGSYNEQFF. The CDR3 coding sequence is TGTGCCAGCAGCTCCGGCTCCTACAATGAGCAGTTCTTC.